Listed here are 11 T cell receptor beta chains from one sample, sequenced in a study of blood T cell repertoires in COVID-19. TCRdb's copy holds only in-frame clones and misses some; the assay was immunoSEQ multiplex PCR. The sample has more than 150,000 clones, 85% to 90% seen once. Sequenced sample: peripheral blood. These receptors were taken from a man in his forties or fifties with active or convalescent COVID-19.

The CDR3 spells CASSTSTGNGYTF. The CDR3 DNA sequence: TGTGCCAGTAGTACCTCGACAGGGAACGGCTACACCTTC. The gene calls are TRBV19 and TRBJ1-2; 7 bases agree with TRBD1. The CDR3 contains 13 residues. Germline V gene sequence: CDR1 LNHDA, CDR2 SQIVND (reference sequence). J was trimmed by 8 bases and V by 4 bases; bases with no gene match: 7.

This clone was recorded once. The rearrangement joins TRBV7-2 to TRBJ1-6, with a possible D match to TRBD1 (5 bases). The CDR3 length is 15 residues. Germline assignment: CDR1 SGHTA and CDR2 FQGNSA. Trimming cost V 7 bases and J 5 bases, with 15 bases left between them. The CDR3 DNA sequence: TGTGCCAGCACCCTGAGAGGACATAATAATTCACCCCTCCACTTT. Amino acids: CASTLRGHNNSPLHF.

The V gene is TRBV29-1, the J gene TRBJ2-7; D is undetermined. The CDR3 covers 14 residues. Trimming shortened V by 6 bases and J by 0 bases, and 15 bases separated the two germline ends. Germline CDR1 is SQVTM and CDR2 is ANQGSEA. The CDR3: CSVGWAGVSYEQYF. The DNA for the CDR3 is TGCAGCGTGGGTTGGGCTGGCGTCTCCTACGAGCAGTACTTC.

The V and J genes are TRBV7-6 and TRBJ2-1; possibly TRBD2 for D (5 bases). The CDR3 has 16 amino acids. Trimming stripped 5 bases from V and 2 bases from J, with 16 bases between. Germline lookup yields CDR1 SGHVS and CDR2 FNYEAQ. The CDR3 DNA follows: TGTGCCAGCAGCCCGACTGGACTTCGAACCTACAATGAGCAGTTCTTC. It codes for CASSPTGLRTYNEQFF.

The chain is built from TRBV15 and TRBJ1-1, with D possibly matching TRBD1 (5 bases). Between the trimmed V and J ends, which lost 7 bases and 5 bases, there was a span of 17 bases. The germline V gene has CDR1 LNHNV and CDR2 YYDKDF (reference sequence). The CDR3 has 14 amino acids. CDR3 coding DNA: TGTGCCACCACCTCCGGACCTCGGGGGACTGAAGCTTTCTTT. Translation gives CATTSGPRGTEAFF.

This clone appeared once. This chain uses TRBV2 with TRBJ1-1; 8 bases are a match to TRBD1. The CDR3 is made up of 16 amino acids. Germline V gene sequence: CDR1 SNHLY, CDR2 FYNNEI. Trimming cost V 7 bases and J 3 bases; bases outside gene matches: 13. The CDR3 is CASTSRMGQADTEAFF. The CDR3 DNA follows: TGTGCCAGCACCAGCCGGATGGGACAGGCCGACACTGAAGCTTTCTTT.

This chain uses TRBV4-2 with TRBJ2-1, with 7 bases that match TRBD1. This CDR3 is 17 amino acids long. CDR1 and CDR2 from the germline V gene are LGHNA and YNFKEQ. V trimming: 3 bases; J trimming: 3 bases; junction bases outside the gene matches: 11. CDR3 DNA sequence: TGTGCCAGCAGCCAGCTCCTTGGACAGGAACTCTACAATGAGCAGTTCTTC. Residues: CASSQLLGQELYNEQFF.

This chain uses TRBV11-2 with TRBJ2-6; 8 bases agree with TRBD1. The CDR3 consists of 17 residues. Per germline, CDR1 SGHAT and CDR2 FQNNGV. J lost 0 bases, V lost 4 bases, and 5 bases had no gene match. The chain's CDR3 is CASSSDRGVSGANVLTF. For the CDR3, the DNA is TGTGCCAGCAGCTCCGACAGGGGAGTCTCTGGGGCCAACGTCCTGACTTTC.

CDR3 amino acids: CASSFRTGADSGNTIYF. The CDR3 bases are TGTGCCAGCAGCTTCCGGACAGGGGCGGACTCTGGAAACACCATATATTTT. The genes are TRBV7-8 and TRBJ1-3; 9 bases align to TRBD1. Germline V CDR1 and CDR2: SGHVS, FQNEAQ. The CDR3 runs 17 residues. The junction had 6 bases not matched to a gene; V was cut back by 3 bases and J by 0 bases.

The chain couples TRBV29-1 to TRBJ1-1; perhaps TRBD1 as D (6 bases). Trimming removed 6 bases at V and 2 bases at J, with 13 bases between. CDR1 is SQVTM and CDR2 is ANQGSEA in the germline V gene. The CDR3 runs 13 residues. The CDR3 region is CSVADSTNTEAFF. The CDR3 DNA follows: TGCAGCGTCGCGGACAGTACAAACACTGAAGCTTTCTTT. The full variable domain, its missing parts supplied by reference TRBV29-1 and TRBJ1-1, is SAVISQKPSRDICQRGTSLTIQCQVDSQVTMMFWYRQQPGQSLTLIATANQGSEATYESGFVIDKFPISRPNLTFSTLTVSNMSPEDSSIYLCSVADSTNTEAFFGQGTRLTVV.

V usage is TRBV5-5 and J usage is TRBJ1-6, with 9 bases aligning to TRBD1. This CDR3 is built from 14 residues. Germline V gene sequence: CDR1 SGHKS, CDR2 YYEKEE (reference sequence). V was clipped by 4 bases and J by 8 bases; unmatched bases: 4. CDR3 residues: CASSLRQGDSPLHF. The CDR3 region has the DNA TGTGCCAGCAGCCTAAGACAGGGGGATTCACCCCTCCACTTT.